This is a list of T cell receptor beta chains from one sample in a study of OX40 agonist ivuxolimab in advanced cancers. Sequenced by immunoSEQ multiplex PCR; TCRdb stores in-frame clones only, minus some. The sample has fewer than 90,000 clones, over 90% seen once. This material consisted of CD4+ or CD8+ T cells sorted from blood, taken in a trial of the OX40 agonist ivuxolimab. The receptor source for this set is an adult with an advanced solid tumor such as melanoma, head and neck, liver or kidney cancer. CDR3s include the opening cysteine and the closing phenylalanine or tryptophan. D genes are given only for firm matches. Size is omitted from some rows. Given values are once, few, many or a class for expanded clones.

NA TRBJ1-2 TRBV5-4 NA CASSLADNYGYTF TGTGCCAGCAGCTTAGCAGATAACTATGGCTACACCTTC
NA TRBJ2-7 TRBV6-5 NA CASSENRRYEQYF TGTGCCAGCAGTGAGAACCGCAGGTACGAGCAGTACTTC
NA TRBJ1-1 TRBV7-3 NA CASSLYIERDGMEAFF TGTGCCAGCAGCTTATACATTGAAAGGGACGGCATGGAGGCTTTCTTT
NA TRBJ2-7 TRBV6-1 NA CASSEAPEQYF TGTGCCAGCAGTGAAGCCCCCGAGCAGTACTTC
NA TRBJ1-2 TRBV13 NA CASSFLQGSGYTF TGTGCCAGCAGCTTCCTACAGGGAAGTGGCTACACCTTC
NA TRBJ2-5 TRBV30 TRBD2 CAWRGREQETQYF TGTGCCTGGAGAGGGAGGGAACAAGAGACCCAGTACTTC
NA TRBJ1-1 TRBV27 NA CASSPMRGLNTEAFF TGTGCCAGCAGTCCCATGCGGGGACTGAACACTGAAGCTTTCTTT
once TRBJ1-5 TRBV6-5 NA CASSNGQYSNQPQHF TGTGCCAGCAGCAACGGACAGTATAGCAATCAGCCCCAGCATTTT
NA TRBJ2-7 TRBV27 NA CASSLGAESHEQYF TGTGCCAGCAGTTTGGGCGCCGAGAGTCACGAGCAGTACTTC
NA TRBJ1-2 TRBV5-4 NA CASSFGTDEEGYTF TGTGCCAGCAGCTTCGGGACTGATGAGGAGGGCTACACCTTC
NA TRBJ1-6 TRBV6-5 NA CASRNTGTSPLHF TGTGCCAGCAGGAACACAGGGACTTCACCCCTCCACTTT
NA TRBJ2-2 TRBV7-8 NA CASSLVNRAPGELFF TGTGCCAGCAGCTTAGTCAATCGGGCGCCCGGGGAGCTGTTTTTT
NA TRBJ2-7 TRBV12-5 TRBD2 CASRAGESYEQYF TGTGCCAGTAGGGCGGGAGAATCGTACGAGCAGTACTTC
once TRBJ2-5 TRBV27 NA CASSPDSGETQYF TGTGCCAGCAGCCCCGACAGCGGCGAGACCCAGTACTTC
NA TRBJ1-5 TRBV6-1 NA CATTTGSYSNQPQHF TGTGCCACCACGACAGGCTCGTATAGCAATCAGCCCCAGCATTTT
NA TRBJ2-1 TRBV20-1 NA CSGITYNEQFF TGCAGTGGGATAACCTACAATGAGCAGTTCTTC
NA TRBJ2-7 TRBV10-3 NA CAIRQVQAHEQYF TGTGCCATCAGACAGGTACAGGCCCACGAGCAGTACTTC